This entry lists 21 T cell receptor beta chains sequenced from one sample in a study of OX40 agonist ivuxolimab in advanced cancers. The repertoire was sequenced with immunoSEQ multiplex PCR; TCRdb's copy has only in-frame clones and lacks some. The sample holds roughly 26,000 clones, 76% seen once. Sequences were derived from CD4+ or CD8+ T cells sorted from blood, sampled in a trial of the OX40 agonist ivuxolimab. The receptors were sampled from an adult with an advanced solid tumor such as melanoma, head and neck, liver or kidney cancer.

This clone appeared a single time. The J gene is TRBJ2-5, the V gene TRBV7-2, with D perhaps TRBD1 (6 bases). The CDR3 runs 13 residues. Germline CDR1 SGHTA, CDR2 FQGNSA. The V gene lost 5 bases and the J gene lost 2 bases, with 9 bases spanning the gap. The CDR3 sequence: CASSRTAQETQYF. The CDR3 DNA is TGTGCCAGCAGCCGGACAGCGCAAGAGACCCAGTACTTC.

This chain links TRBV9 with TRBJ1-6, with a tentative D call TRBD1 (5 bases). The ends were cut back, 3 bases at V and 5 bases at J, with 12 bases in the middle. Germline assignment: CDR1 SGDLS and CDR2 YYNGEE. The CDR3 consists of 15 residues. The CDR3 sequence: CASSGHGGDNSPLHF. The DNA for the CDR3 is TGTGCCAGCAGCGGCCATGGGGGGGATAATTCACCCCTCCACTTT. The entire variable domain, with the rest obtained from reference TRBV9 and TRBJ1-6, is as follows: DSGVTQTPKHLITATGQRVTLRCSPRSGDLSVYWYQQSLDQGLQFLIQYYNGEERAKGNILERFSAQQFPDLHSELNLSSLELGDSALYFCASSGHGGDNSPLHFGNGTRLTVT.

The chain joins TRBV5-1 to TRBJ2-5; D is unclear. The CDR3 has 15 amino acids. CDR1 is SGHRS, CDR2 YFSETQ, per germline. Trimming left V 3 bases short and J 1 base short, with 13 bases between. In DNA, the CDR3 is TGCGCCAGCAGCTCTCCTACAGAAATCCAAGAGACCCAGTACTTC. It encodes CASSSPTEIQETQYF.

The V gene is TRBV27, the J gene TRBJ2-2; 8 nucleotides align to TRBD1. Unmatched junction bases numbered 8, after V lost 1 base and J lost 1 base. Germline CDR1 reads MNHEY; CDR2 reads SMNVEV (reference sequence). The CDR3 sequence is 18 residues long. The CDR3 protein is CASSLLGGGQENTGELFF. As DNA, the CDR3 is TGTGCCAGCAGTTTATTGGGTGGGGGACAGGAGAACACCGGGGAGCTGTTTTTT.

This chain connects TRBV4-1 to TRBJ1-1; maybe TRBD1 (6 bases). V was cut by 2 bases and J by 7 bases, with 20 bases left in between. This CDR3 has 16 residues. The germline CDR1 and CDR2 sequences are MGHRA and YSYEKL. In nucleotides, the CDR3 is TGCGCCAGCAGCCAACGACTTGAAACAGGGAGGGGTGAAGCTTTCTTT. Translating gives CASSQRLETGRGEAFF.

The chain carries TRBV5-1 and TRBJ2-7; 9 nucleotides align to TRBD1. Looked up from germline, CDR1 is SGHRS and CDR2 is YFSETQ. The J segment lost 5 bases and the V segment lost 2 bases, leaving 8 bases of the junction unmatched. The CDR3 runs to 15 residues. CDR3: CASSFLGQGLDEQYF. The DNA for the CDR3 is TGCGCCAGCAGCTTTTTGGGACAGGGTTTAGACGAGCAGTACTTC.

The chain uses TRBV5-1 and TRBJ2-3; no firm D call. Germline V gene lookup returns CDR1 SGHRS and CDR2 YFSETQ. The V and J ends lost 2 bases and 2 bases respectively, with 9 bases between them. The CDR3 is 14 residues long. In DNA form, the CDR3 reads TGCGCCAGCAGCTTAGGATCCCCCACAGATACGCAGTATTTT. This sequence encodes CASSLGSPTDTQYF.

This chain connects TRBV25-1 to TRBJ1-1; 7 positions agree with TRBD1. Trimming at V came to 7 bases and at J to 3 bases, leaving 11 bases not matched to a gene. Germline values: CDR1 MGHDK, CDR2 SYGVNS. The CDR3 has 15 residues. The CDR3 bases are TGTGCCAGCATGAGGGACAGAGGGATGCACACTGAAGCTTTCTTT. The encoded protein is CASMRDRGMHTEAFF.

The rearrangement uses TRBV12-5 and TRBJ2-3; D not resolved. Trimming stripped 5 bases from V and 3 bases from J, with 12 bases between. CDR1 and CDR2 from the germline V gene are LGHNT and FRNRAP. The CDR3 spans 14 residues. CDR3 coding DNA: TGTGCTAGTGGTCCCCCCTTCGGGACAGATACGCAGTATTTT. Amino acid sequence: CASGPPFGTDTQYF.

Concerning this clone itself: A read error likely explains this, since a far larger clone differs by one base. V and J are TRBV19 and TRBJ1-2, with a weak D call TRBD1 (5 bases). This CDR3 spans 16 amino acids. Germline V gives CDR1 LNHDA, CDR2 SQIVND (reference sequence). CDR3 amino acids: CVSSIDQAGRNYGYTF. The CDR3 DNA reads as TGTGTCAGTAGTATAGATCAAGCAGGGAGGAACTATGGCTACACCTTC. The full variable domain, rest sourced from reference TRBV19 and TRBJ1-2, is DGGITQSPKYLFRKEGQNVTLSCEQNLNHDAMYWYRQDPGQGLRLIYYSQIVNDFQKGDIAEGYSVSREKKESFPLTVTSAQKNPTAFYLCVSSIDQAGRNYGYTFGSGTRLTVV.

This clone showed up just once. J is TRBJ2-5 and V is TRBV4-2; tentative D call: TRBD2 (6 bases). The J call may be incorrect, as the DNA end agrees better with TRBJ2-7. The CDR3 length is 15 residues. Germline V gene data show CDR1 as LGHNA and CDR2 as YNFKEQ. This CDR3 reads CASSQDSGVMGEQYF. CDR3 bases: TGTGCCAGCAGCCAAGATTCGGGGGTGATGGGCGAGCAGTACTTC.

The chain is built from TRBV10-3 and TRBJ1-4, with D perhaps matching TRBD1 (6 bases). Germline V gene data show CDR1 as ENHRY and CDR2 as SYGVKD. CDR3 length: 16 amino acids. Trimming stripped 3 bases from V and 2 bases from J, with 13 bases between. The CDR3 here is CAISEGGGWTNEKLFF. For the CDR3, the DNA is TGTGCCATCAGTGAAGGGGGAGGGTGGACTAATGAAAAACTGTTTTTT.

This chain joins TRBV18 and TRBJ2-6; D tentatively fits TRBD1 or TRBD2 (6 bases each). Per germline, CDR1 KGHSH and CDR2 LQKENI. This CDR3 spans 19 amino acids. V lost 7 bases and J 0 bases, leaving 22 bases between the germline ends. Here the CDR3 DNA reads TGTGCCAGCTTCCCCACTATCGGGGGCCTACGCTCTGGGGCCAACGTCCTGACTTTC. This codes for CASFPTIGGLRSGANVLTF.

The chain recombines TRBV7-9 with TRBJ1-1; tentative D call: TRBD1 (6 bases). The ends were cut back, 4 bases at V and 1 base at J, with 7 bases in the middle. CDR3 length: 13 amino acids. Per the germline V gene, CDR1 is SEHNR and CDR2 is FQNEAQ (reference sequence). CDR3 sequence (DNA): TGTGCCAGCAGCTCACAGGGGAACACTGAAGCTTTCTTT. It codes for CASSSQGNTEAFF.

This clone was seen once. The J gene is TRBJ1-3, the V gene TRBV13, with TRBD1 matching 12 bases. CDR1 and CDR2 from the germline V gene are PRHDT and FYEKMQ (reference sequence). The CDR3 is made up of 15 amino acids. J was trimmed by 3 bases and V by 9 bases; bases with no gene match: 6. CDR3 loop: CASTGTGGFGNTIYF. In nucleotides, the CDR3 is TGTGCCAGTACGGGGACAGGGGGCTTTGGAAACACCATATATTTT.

CDR3 amino acids: CASRVGRGEGLTGELFF. The CDR3 DNA is TGCGCCAGCAGAGTGGGTCGCGGAGAGGGCCTCACCGGGGAGCTGTTTTTT. The V and J genes are TRBV4-1 and TRBJ2-2, with D tentatively TRBD2 (5 bases). Germline V gene data show CDR1 as MGHRA and CDR2 as YSYEKL. Trimming cost V 6 bases and J 4 bases, with 21 bases left between them. There are 17 residues in the CDR3.

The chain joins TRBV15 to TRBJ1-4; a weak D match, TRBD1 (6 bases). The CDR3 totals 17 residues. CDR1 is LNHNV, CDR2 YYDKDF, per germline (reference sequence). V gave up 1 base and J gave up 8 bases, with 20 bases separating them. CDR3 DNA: TGTGCCACCAGCAGAGGCCGGGGGGCCCAGGGCCGAGAAAAACTGTTTTTT. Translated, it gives CATSRGRGAQGREKLFF.

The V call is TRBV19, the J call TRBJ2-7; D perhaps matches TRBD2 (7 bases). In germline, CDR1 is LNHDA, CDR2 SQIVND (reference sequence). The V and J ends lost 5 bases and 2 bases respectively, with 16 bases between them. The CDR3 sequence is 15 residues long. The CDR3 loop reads CASSPGGGKTYEQYF. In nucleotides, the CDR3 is TGTGCCAGTAGTCCTGGGGGGGGCAAGACCTACGAGCAGTACTTC. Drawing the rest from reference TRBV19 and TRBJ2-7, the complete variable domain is DGGITQSPKYLFRKEGQNVTLSCEQNLNHDAMYWYRQDPGQGLRLIYYSQIVNDFQKGDIAEGYSVSREKKESFPLTVTSAQKNPTAFYLCASSPGGGKTYEQYFGPGTRLTVT.

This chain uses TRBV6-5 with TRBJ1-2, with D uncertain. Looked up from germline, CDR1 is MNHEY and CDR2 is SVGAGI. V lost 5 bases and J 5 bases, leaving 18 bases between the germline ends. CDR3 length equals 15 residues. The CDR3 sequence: CASSPILGNGYGYTF. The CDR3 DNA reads TGTGCCAGCAGTCCGATCCTGGGCAATGGGTATGGCTACACCTTC.

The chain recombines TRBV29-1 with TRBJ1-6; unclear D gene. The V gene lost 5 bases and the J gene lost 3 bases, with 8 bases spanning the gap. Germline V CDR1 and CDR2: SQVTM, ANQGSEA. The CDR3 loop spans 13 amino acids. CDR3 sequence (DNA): TGCAGCGTTCGACCCAACTATAATTCACCCCTCCACTTT. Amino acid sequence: CSVRPNYNSPLHF.

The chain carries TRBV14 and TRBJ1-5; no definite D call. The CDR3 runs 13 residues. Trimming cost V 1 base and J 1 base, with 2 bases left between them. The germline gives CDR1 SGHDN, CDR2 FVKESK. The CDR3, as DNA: TGTGCCAGCAGCCAAGGAAGCAATCAGCCCCAGCATTTT. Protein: CASSQGSNQPQHF.